A single sample gave rise to the 30 T cell receptor beta chains below, sequenced in a study of cytomegalovirus exposure and HLA in healthy donors. Researchers ran the PCR with 60 Vbeta and 13 Jbeta primers. This table comes from immunoSEQ multiplex PCR, and its TCRdb copy is limited to in-frame clones, with some not included. The table shows about 140,000 clones, with 79% occurring only once. Sequences were obtained from PBMCs. These receptors all come from a young man in good health and CMV-seronegative.

This clone appeared a few times. The V and J genes are TRBV5-6 and TRBJ1-6, with 8 bases that match TRBD1. Per germline, CDR1 SGHDT and CDR2 YYEEEE. Trimming took 0 bases from V and 9 from J; bases not matched to a gene: 5. The CDR3 sequence is 15 residues long. The CDR3 reads CASSLGTGFLSPLHF. In nucleotides, the CDR3 is TGTGCCAGCAGCTTGGGGACAGGGTTTCTTTCACCCCTCCACTTT.

This clone was found once. One junction end does not reproduce the germline sequence, and a read error may be involved. The chain combines TRBV7-9 with TRBJ2-3, with a possible D match to TRBD2 (5 bases). The germline CDR1 and CDR2 sequences are SEHNR and FQNEAQ (reference sequence). CDR3 size: 16 residues. CDR3 amino acids: CSSSSRRTISTDTQYF. For the CDR3, the DNA is TGTTCCAGCAGCTCCAGGAGGACCATTAGCACAGATACGCAGTATTTT.

This chain uses TRBV15 with TRBJ1-1, with a tentative D call TRBD1 (5 bases). V gave up 3 bases and J gave up 0 bases, with 11 bases separating them. This CDR3 is 15 amino acids long. Per germline, CDR1 LNHNV and CDR2 YYDKDF (reference sequence). CDR3 residues: CATSRRAGVNTEAFF. CDR3 in DNA: TGTGCCACCAGCAGGAGGGCGGGGGTGAACACTGAAGCTTTCTTT.

The rearrangement links TRBV5-6 to TRBJ1-5, with D unresolved. The CDR3 is 18 amino acids. Germline CDR1 reads SGHDT; CDR2 reads YYEEEE. V gave up 1 base and J gave up 0 bases, with 17 bases separating them. CDR3 sequence (DNA): TGTGCCAGCAGCTTGTTTTTAGGAGGGCTTTATAGCAATCAGCCCCAGCATTTT. It translates to CASSLFLGGLYSNQPQHF.

This clone was observed a few times. The chain employs TRBV11-1 and TRBJ1-2; TRBD1 matches at 10 bases. The germline gives CDR1 SGHAT, CDR2 FQDESV (reference sequence). Trimming took 4 bases from V and 7 from J; bases not matched to a gene: 15. This CDR3 spans 17 amino acids. The CDR3 DNA reads TGTGCCAGCAGCTCCCTGACAGGGGGCGTAAAGGTTTCTGGCTACACCTTC. Translating gives CASSSLTGGVKVSGYTF.

This sequence joins TRBV4-3 and TRBJ1-4, with 10 bases fitting TRBD1. This CDR3 has 18 residues. V lost 0 bases and J lost 4; bases outside the gene matches: 8. The V gene's germline CDR1 is LGHNA and CDR2 YSLEER. CDR3 protein: CASSQDHEGQGINEKLFF. The CDR3 coding sequence is TGCGCCAGCAGCCAAGACCACGAGGGACAGGGGATTAATGAAAAACTGTTTTTT.

The genes are TRBV6-5 and TRBJ1-5; no reliable D call. Germline CDR1 reads MNHEY; CDR2 reads SVGAGI. This CDR3 spans 13 amino acids. V was clipped by 2 bases and J by 3 bases, with 5 bases between them. The CDR3 protein is CASSYNINQPQHF. The CDR3 nucleotides read TGTGCCAGCAGTTACAATATCAATCAGCCCCAGCATTTT.

This clone was observed a few times. V gene TRBV15 combines with J gene TRBJ1-5, with TRBD1 matching over 9 bases. Germline trimming cut 0 bases from V and 7 bases from J; bases unmatched to any gene: 22. Germline V gene lookup returns CDR1 LNHNV and CDR2 YYDKDF (reference sequence). The CDR3 is made up of 21 amino acids. As DNA, the CDR3 is TGTGCCACCAGCAGAGATCTCCTGCCCCCAGGGACAGGGAGGTTAGGGCAGCCCCAGCATTTT. Its translation: CATSRDLLPPGTGRLGQPQHF.

This clone was found many times. This sequence joins TRBV29-1 and TRBJ1-2; D might be TRBD1 (5 bases). In germline, CDR1 is SQVTM, CDR2 ANQGSEA. Trimming pared 6 bases from V and 4 bases from J, leaving 12 bases between. The CDR3 has 12 amino acids. CDR3 residues: CSVKQEIYGYTF. The CDR3 nucleotides are TGCAGCGTAAAACAGGAGATCTATGGCTACACCTTC.

The chain recombines TRBV30 with TRBJ1-6; D unclear. V was cut by 7 bases and J by 0 bases, with 13 bases left in between. Per the germline V gene, CDR1 is GTSNPN and CDR2 is SVGIG (reference sequence). The CDR3 runs to 15 residues. The CDR3 loop is CAFPIGSSYNSPLHF. CDR3 DNA sequence: TGTGCCTTCCCCATCGGGAGCTCCTATAATTCACCCCTCCACTTT.

The rearrangement links TRBV19 to TRBJ1-1; D remains ambiguous. The V gene's germline CDR1 is LNHDA and CDR2 SQIVND (reference sequence). The CDR3 covers 14 residues. The ends were cut back, 6 bases at V and 1 base at J, with 12 bases in the middle. The CDR3 is CASSYSGGNTEAFF. CDR3 nucleotide sequence: TGTGCCAGTAGCTACAGCGGCGGGAACACTGAAGCTTTCTTT.

V is TRBV6-5 and J is TRBJ2-7, with D hard to call. V was trimmed by 8 bases and J by 3 bases, leaving 14 bases between them. CDR3 length: 13 amino acids. The V gene's germline CDR1 is MNHEY and CDR2 SVGAGI. The CDR3 DNA reads TGTGCCAGCCCCTCAGATTTCCGCTACGAGCAGTACTTC. Translating gives CASPSDFRYEQYF.

The chain is built from TRBV15 and TRBJ1-1; maybe TRBD1 (6 bases). Germline V gives CDR1 LNHNV, CDR2 YYDKDF (reference sequence). The CDR3 is 14 residues long. Trimming cost V 3 bases and J 7 bases, with 15 bases left between them. CDR3 loop: CATSRRTVRIEAFF. CDR3 nucleotides: TGTGCCACCAGCAGGCGGACAGTTCGGATTGAAGCTTTCTTT.

This clone was found a few times. J is TRBJ1-1 and V is TRBV6-5; the D is unclear. CDR1 and CDR2 (germline): MNHEY, SVGAGI. The CDR3 loop spans 12 amino acids. V was trimmed by 4 bases and J by 3 bases, leaving 6 bases between them. Here the CDR3 reads CASSSIDTEAFF. CDR3 DNA: TGTGCCAGCAGTTCCATAGACACTGAAGCTTTCTTT.

The chain combines TRBV4-1 with TRBJ2-7; D gene ambiguous. V lost 0 bases and J lost 3, with 18 bases in between. The germline V gene has CDR1 MGHRA and CDR2 YSYEKL. CDR3 length: 17 amino acids. CDR3 sequence: CASSQDQVAAFSYEQYF. Written as DNA, the CDR3 is TGCGCCAGCAGCCAAGATCAGGTGGCAGCTTTCAGCTACGAGCAGTACTTC.

The gene calls are TRBV7-9 and TRBJ1-1, with D perhaps TRBD1 (5 bases). The CDR3 loop spans 12 amino acids. CDR1 SEHNR and CDR2 FQNEAQ come from the germline V gene (reference sequence). Trimming shortened V by 6 bases and J by 6 bases, and 11 bases separated the two germline ends. For the CDR3, the DNA is TGTGCCAGCAGTCGACAGCGTCCTGAAGCTTTCTTT. It yields the protein CASSRQRPEAFF.

The gene calls are TRBV5-1 and TRBJ2-1; tentative D call: TRBD2 (6 bases). The germline V gene encodes CDR1 SGHRS and CDR2 YFSETQ. Deletions cut 4 bases from V and 0 bases from J, with 14 bases between. CDR3 size: 16 residues. The CDR3 sequence: CASSHERAGSYNEQFF. The CDR3 DNA reads as TGCGCCAGCAGCCACGAGCGGGCCGGCTCCTACAATGAGCAGTTCTTC.

The V and J genes are TRBV7-2 and TRBJ1-2, with TRBD1 as a possible D gene (5 bases). This CDR3 is built from 14 residues. Trimming took off 8 bases at V and 8 bases at J, with 21 bases between the two ends. Germline values: CDR1 SGHTA, CDR2 FQGNSA. As DNA, the CDR3 is TGTGCCAGCGCCCAGGAAAGGGGCCTAGGGGGCTACACCTTC. Its protein product is CASAQERGLGGYTF.

The genes are TRBV11-2 and TRBJ2-7; 9 bases line up with TRBD1. Germline loops: CDR1 SGHAT, CDR2 FQNNGV. The junction had 8 bases not matched to a gene; V was cut back by 0 bases and J by 2 bases. CDR3 size: 17 residues. CDR3 sequence: CASSLDHRGQGTYEQYF. The DNA of the CDR3 is TGTGCCAGCAGCTTAGATCATAGGGGACAGGGAACCTACGAGCAGTACTTC.

The gene calls are TRBV27 and TRBJ2-1; a weak D match, TRBD1 (6 bases). This CDR3 has 16 residues. The V and J ends lost 2 bases and 1 base respectively, with 12 bases between them. CDR1 is MNHEY, CDR2 SMNVEV, per germline (reference sequence). CDR3 loop: CASSLRPRGSYNEQFF. The DNA of the CDR3 is TGTGCCAGCAGTTTACGTCCCAGGGGTTCCTACAATGAGCAGTTCTTC.

This chain links TRBV6-5 with TRBJ2-7; 8 bases fit TRBD1. This CDR3 has 15 amino acids. In germline, CDR1 is MNHEY, CDR2 SVGAGI. V lost 4 bases, J lost 2 bases, and 7 bases stayed unmatched. The CDR3 sequence is CASSWTGSNTYEQYF. The CDR3 DNA is TGTGCCAGCAGTTGGACAGGGTCTAACACCTACGAGCAGTACTTC.

The chain recombines TRBV14 with TRBJ2-3; 9 nucleotides agree with TRBD1. Germline V gives CDR1 SGHDN, CDR2 FVKESK. The CDR3 has 16 amino acids. The junction had 6 bases not matched to a gene; V was cut back by 1 base and J by 4 bases. The CDR3 nucleotides are TGTGCCAGCAGCCAAGCCTGGGACAGGGCTTCAGATACGCAGTATTTT. Translating it yields CASSQAWDRASDTQYF.

V gene TRBV6-1 combines with J gene TRBJ1-1; tentative D call: TRBD1 (6 bases). The CDR3 is 12 amino acids. Germline V gene sequence: CDR1 MNHNS, CDR2 SASEGT. V was clipped by 6 bases and J by 8 bases, with 13 bases between them. CDR3 nucleotides: TGTGCCAGCAGAACAGGGACACGAGAAGCTTTCTTT. The encoded protein is CASRTGTREAFF.

This clone was counted only a few times. J is TRBJ1-6 and V is TRBV4-1; 9 bases map to TRBD1. The CDR3 is 17 amino acids. The V and J ends lost 4 bases and 8 bases, in that order; junction bases with no gene match: 12. Germline V gene data show CDR1 as MGHRA and CDR2 as YSYEKL. The CDR3 DNA is TGCGCCAGCAGCCGCCAGATACAAGACAGGGGGGATTCACCCCTCCACTTT. Its protein is CASSRQIQDRGDSPLHF.

This chain connects TRBV18 to TRBJ1-2; 9 nucleotides match TRBD1. This CDR3 spans 16 amino acids. V dropped 0 bases and J dropped 4; count of bases not matched to a gene: 6. Germline loops: CDR1 KGHSH, CDR2 LQKENI. The CDR3 spells CASSPPHRTGAYGYTF. The CDR3 DNA reads TGTGCCAGCTCACCACCGCATAGGACAGGGGCCTATGGCTACACCTTC.

The V gene is TRBV7-9, the J gene TRBJ1-6; weak D call: TRBD1 (5 bases). CDR1 and CDR2 from the germline V gene are SEHNR and FQNEAQ (reference sequence). Trimming left V 7 bases short and J 5 bases short, with 12 bases between. This CDR3 comprises 14 residues. Here the CDR3 reads CASTPQGHNSPLHF. The CDR3 DNA reads as TGTGCCAGCACCCCTCAGGGTCATAATTCACCCCTCCACTTT. Filled out from reference TRBV7-9 and TRBJ1-6, the complete variable domain reads DTGVSQNPRHKITKRGQNVTFRCDPISEHNRLYWYRQTLGQGPEFLTYFQNEAQLEKSRLLSDRFSAERPKGSFSTLEIQRTEQGDSAMYLCASTPQGHNSPLHFGNGTRLTVT.

CDR3 coding DNA: TGTGCCAGCAGCCCTTATTCGTACGAGCAGTACTTC. Its protein product is CASSPYSYEQYF. The chain uses TRBV5-5 and TRBJ2-7, with D uncertain. The CDR3 loop spans 12 amino acids. Between the trimmed V and J ends, which lost 4 bases and 4 bases, there was a span of 9 bases. CDR1 is SGHKS, CDR2 YYEKEE, per germline (reference sequence).

This chain connects TRBV6-5 to TRBJ2-7; TRBD1 matches 9 bases. V lost 6 bases and J lost 3; bases outside the gene matches: 3. Germline values: CDR1 MNHEY, CDR2 SVGAGI. There are 13 residues in the CDR3. In DNA, the CDR3 is TGTGCCAGCAGGGGGACAGGGAACTACGAGCAGTACTTC. Protein product: CASRGTGNYEQYF.

The gene calls are TRBV7-9 and TRBJ1-1, with 7 bases that match TRBD1. Unmatched junction bases numbered 7, after V lost 5 bases and J lost 1 base. From germline, CDR1 is SEHNR and CDR2 FQNEAQ (reference sequence). The CDR3 is 15 amino acids. The CDR3 region has the DNA TGTGCCAGCAGCCCCCGGGACAGACGGAACACTGAAGCTTTCTTT. It translates to CASSPRDRRNTEAFF.

The chain carries TRBV27 and TRBJ1-6; 9 bases are shared with TRBD1. The CDR3 has 17 residues. CDR1 and CDR2 from the germline V gene are MNHEY and SMNVEV (reference sequence). Trimming took 0 bases from V and 10 from J; bases not matched to a gene: 10. The CDR3 spells CASSLSSPDRGYSPLHF. The CDR3 region has the DNA TGTGCCAGCAGTTTATCAAGTCCGGACAGGGGATACTCACCCCTCCACTTT.